One sample yielded the 15 T cell receptor beta chains listed below, sequenced in a study of blood T cell repertoires in COVID-19. Libraries were prepared by immunoSEQ multiplex PCR; TCRdb keeps only in-frame clonotypes and omits some of them. The profile shows 240,000 or so clones, about 80% of them singletons. Sequencing was performed on peripheral blood. Receptors originate from a woman of 80 years or more with acute or convalescent COVID-19.

This rearrangement joins TRBV4-2 to TRBJ2-7, with unresolved D. In germline, CDR1 is LGHNA, CDR2 YNFKEQ. V lost 0 bases and J 2 bases, leaving 11 bases between the germline ends. This CDR3 is 15 amino acids long. The CDR3 DNA is TGTGCCAGCAGCCAAGATGTCTCGCGAACCTACGAGCAGTACTTC. Protein sequence: CASSQDVSRTYEQYF.

This chain uses TRBV6-5 with TRBJ1-1; the D gene is possibly TRBD1 (5 bases). Trimming removed 6 bases from V and 2 bases from J, with 10 bases in between. The CDR3 has 13 amino acids. Looked up from germline, CDR1 is MNHEY and CDR2 is SVGAGI. DNA of the CDR3: TGTGCCAGCAGCACAGACAGAAACACTGAAGCTTTCTTT. Translating gives CASSTDRNTEAFF.

The chain has TRBV6-1 and TRBJ1-5; D is ambiguous. The CDR3 covers 14 residues. CDR1 and CDR2 (germline): MNHNS, SASEGT. The V end was cut by 1 base, the J end by 4 bases, with 8 bases between. The CDR3 DNA reads as TGTGCCAGCAGTGAAGTCCCGCGAAATCAGCCCCAGCATTTT. Protein sequence: CASSEVPRNQPQHF.

V and J are TRBV29-1 and TRBJ2-3; 11 positions match TRBD2. After removal of 6 bases from V and 1 base from J, the junction contained 6 bases not matched to a gene. The germline V gene encodes CDR1 SQVTM and CDR2 ANQGSEA. The CDR3 consists of 15 residues. CDR3 sequence: CSVFTSGRGTDTQYF. CDR3 coding DNA: TGCAGCGTATTTACTAGCGGGAGAGGCACAGATACGCAGTATTTT.

Concerning this clone: This specimen includes other DNA sequences encoding the same CDR3. The rearrangement uses TRBV5-1 and TRBJ2-3; TRBD2 matches 11 bases. CDR1 and CDR2 from the germline V gene are SGHRS and YFSETQ. J gave up 2 bases and V 4 bases, and 3 bases lay outside the gene matches. The CDR3 contains 15 residues. In DNA, the CDR3 is TGCGCCAGCAGCAGACTAGCGGGATCCACAGATACGCAGTATTTT. It is translated as CASSRLAGSTDTQYF. Based on the CDR3 plus reference TRBV5-1 and TRBJ2-3, the full variable domain is KAGVTQTPRYLIKTRGQQVTLSCSPISGHRSVSWYQQTPGQGLQFLFEYFSETQRNKGNFPGRFSGRQFSNSRSEMNVSTLELGDSALYLCASSRLAGSTDTQYFGPGTRLTVL.

This sequence joins TRBV18 and TRBJ2-2, with D possibly matching TRBD2 (6 bases). Trimming shortened V by 4 bases and J by 0 bases, and 12 bases separated the two germline ends. Germline V gene lookup returns CDR1 KGHSH and CDR2 LQKENI. The CDR3 consists of 16 residues. CDR3 in DNA: TGTGCCAGCTCACGGCAGGAGGGACCGAACACCGGGGAGCTGTTTTTT. This translates into CASSRQEGPNTGELFF.

The gene calls are TRBV7-3 and TRBJ2-1, with 10 bases lining up with TRBD2. Germline V gene lookup returns CDR1 SGHTA and CDR2 FQGTGA. V was pared by 4 bases and J by 2 bases, with 20 bases of the junction left unmatched. This CDR3 comprises 21 residues. The CDR3, as DNA: TGTGCCAGCAGCTCCATCCCGTGGACTAGCGGAGCGGCTGGGACCTACAATGAGCAGTTCTTC. This sequence encodes CASSSIPWTSGAAGTYNEQFF.

The chain links TRBV12-3 or TRBV12-4 to TRBJ1-6, with D hard to call. The V and J ends lost 5 bases and 8 bases respectively, with 10 bases between them. The CDR3 is 13 residues long. In DNA, the CDR3 is TGTGCCAGCAGTCTGGACGGGGATTCACCCCTCCACTTT. Protein sequence: CASSLDGDSPLHF.

V gene TRBV19 combines with J gene TRBJ1-4, with D possibly being TRBD1 (5 bases). There are 14 residues in the CDR3. The V gene's germline CDR1 is LNHDA and CDR2 SQIVND (reference sequence). Trimming took off 11 bases at V and 9 bases at J, with 22 bases between the two ends. The CDR3 spells CASKGQGSLQKLFF. CDR3 nucleotides: TGTGCCTCGAAGGGGCAGGGAAGTTTGCAAAAACTGTTTTTT.

CDR3 sequence: CASRSPGQGNYGYTF. The CDR3 DNA is TGTGCCAGCAGAAGTCCGGGACAGGGAAACTATGGCTACACCTTC. The chain has TRBV27 and TRBJ1-2; 9 bases align to TRBD1. This CDR3 comprises 15 residues. CDR1 is MNHEY, CDR2 SMNVEV, per germline (reference sequence). V shed 6 bases and J 2 bases; nucleotides not matched to a gene: 7.

This rearrangement joins TRBV4-3 to TRBJ1-5; D uncertain. This CDR3 comprises 14 residues. V was clipped by 1 base and J by 6 bases, with 10 bases between them. Germline assignment: CDR1 LGHNA and CDR2 YSLEER. Written as DNA, the CDR3 is TGCGCCAGCAGCCAAGGTGGCAGAAGTCAGCCCCAGCATTTT. Amino acid sequence: CASSQGGRSQPQHF.

The chain couples TRBV6-5 to TRBJ1-6; D remains unclear. This CDR3 is built from 14 residues. V lost 7 bases and J 10 bases, leaving 17 bases between the germline ends. The germline gives CDR1 MNHEY, CDR2 SVGAGI. The DNA of the CDR3 is TGTGCCAGCACCAGTGTAGCCTATAGGTCACCCCTCCACTTT. Translated: CASTSVAYRSPLHF.

The V gene is TRBV5-1, the J gene TRBJ1-1, with D possibly being TRBD1 (5 bases). Trimming took off 0 bases at V and 6 bases at J, with 12 bases between the two ends. This CDR3 has 14 amino acids. Germline loops: CDR1 SGHRS, CDR2 YFSETQ. The CDR3 DNA follows: TGCGCCAGCAGCTTGGACGCAGGGATACCTGAAGCTTTCTTT. It encodes CASSLDAGIPEAFF.

The chain has TRBV7-2 and TRBJ2-1; weak D call: TRBD2 (6 bases). Per germline, CDR1 SGHTA and CDR2 FQGNSA. This CDR3 region has 17 residues. The V gene lost 2 bases and the J gene lost 6 bases, with 20 bases spanning the gap. In DNA, the CDR3 is TGTGCCAGCAGCTTAACACCCGGGAGAACCTACACCAATGAGCAGTTCTTC. Translating it yields CASSLTPGRTYTNEQFF. Complete variable domain (other parts from reference TRBV7-2 and TRBJ2-1): GAGVSQSPSNKVTEKGKDVELRCDPISGHTALYWYRQSLGQGLEFLIYFQGNSAPDKSGLPSDRFSAERTGGSVSTLTIQRTQQEDSAVYLCASSLTPGRTYTNEQFFGPGTRLTVL.

J is TRBJ2-6 and V is TRBV7-9; D uncertain. The V gene's germline CDR1 is SEHNR and CDR2 FQNEAQ (reference sequence). Trimming took 4 bases from V and 2 from J, leaving 18 bases between them. The CDR3 covers 18 residues. CDR3 in amino acids: CASSSIPGLVPGANVLTF. Written as DNA, the CDR3 is TGTGCCAGCAGCTCTATCCCCGGTTTGGTACCTGGGGCCAACGTCCTGACTTTC. Based on the CDR3 plus reference TRBV7-9 and TRBJ2-6, the full variable domain is DTGVSQNPRHKITKRGQNVTFRCDPISEHNRLYWYRQTLGQGPEFLTYFQNEAQLEKSRLLSDRFSAERPKGSFSTLEIQRTEQGDSAMYLCASSSIPGLVPGANVLTFGAGSRLTVL.